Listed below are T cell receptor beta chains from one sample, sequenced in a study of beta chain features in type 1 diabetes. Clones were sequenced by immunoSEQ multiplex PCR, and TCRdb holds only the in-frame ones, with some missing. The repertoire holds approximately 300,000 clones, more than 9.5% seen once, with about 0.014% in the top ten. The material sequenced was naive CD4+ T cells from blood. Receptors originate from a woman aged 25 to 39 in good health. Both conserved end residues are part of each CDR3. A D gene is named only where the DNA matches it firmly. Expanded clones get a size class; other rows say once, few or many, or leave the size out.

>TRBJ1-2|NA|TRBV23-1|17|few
TGCGCCAGCAGTCAGGGGCCACTCCCTGGCCTGGGCTATGGCTACACCTTC
CASSQGPLPGLGYGYTF
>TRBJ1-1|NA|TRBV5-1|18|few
TGCGCCAGCAGCTTGACTTCGTTAAAAAGGGGATTAGGAACTGAAGCTTTCTTT
CASSLTSLKRGLGTEAFF
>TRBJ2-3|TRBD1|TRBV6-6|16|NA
TGTGCCAGCAGTTACTCGACAGGGACAGGCACAGATACGCAGTATTTT
CASSYSTGTGTDTQYF
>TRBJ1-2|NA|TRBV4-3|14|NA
TGCGCCAGCAGCCGAACAAACCAGGACTATGGCTACACCTTC
CASSRTNQDYGYTF
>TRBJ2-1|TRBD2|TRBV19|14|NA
TGTGCCAGTAGTCTCGGGAGGACCTACAATGAGCAGTTCTTC
CASSLGRTYNEQFF
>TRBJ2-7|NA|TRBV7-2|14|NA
TGTGCCAGCAGCCCGGGTCGCCATGCCTACGAGCAGTACTTC
CASSPGRHAYEQYF
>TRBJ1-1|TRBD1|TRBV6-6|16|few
TGTGCCAGCAGTAACCGGGACAGGGATGGAGGCACTGAAGCTTTCTTT
CASSNRDRDGGTEAFF
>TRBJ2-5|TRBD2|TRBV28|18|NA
TGTGCCAGCAGTTTCGGAAACGGCGGGAGGATATTTGCTGAGACCCAGTACTTC
CASSFGNGGRIFAETQYF
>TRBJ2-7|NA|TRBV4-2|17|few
TGTGCCAGCAGCCAAGAAGAGGACATGCGGCGGAACTACGAGCAGTACTTC
CASSQEEDMRRNYEQYF
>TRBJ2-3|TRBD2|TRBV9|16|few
TGTGCCAGCAGCGTTGCGACTAGCGGGGCCACAGATACGCAGTATTTT
CASSVATSGATDTQYF
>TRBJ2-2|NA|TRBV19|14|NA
TGTGCCAGTAGTATAAACAGGAACACCGGGGAGCTGTTTTTT
CASSINRNTGELFF
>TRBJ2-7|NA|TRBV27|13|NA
TGTGCCAGCAGTTTACGGCTAGACTACGAGCAGTACTTC
CASSLRLDYEQYF
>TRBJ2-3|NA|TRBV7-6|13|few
TGTGCCAGCAGCTTAGACCACGCTAATACGCAGTATTTT
CASSLDHANTQYF
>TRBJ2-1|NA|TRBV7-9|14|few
TGTGCCAGCAGCTTTGAATTAGCGAGGCATGAGCAGTTCTTC
CASSFELARHEQFF
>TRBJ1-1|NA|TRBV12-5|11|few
TGTGCTAGTGGCCCGGGGGACGGGGCCTTCTTT
CASGPGDGAFF
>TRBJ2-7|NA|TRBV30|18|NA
TGTGCCTGGAGTTCCGTAAATCCCCCGGGGGGCCGATCCTACGAGCAGTACTTC
CAWSSVNPPGGRSYEQYF
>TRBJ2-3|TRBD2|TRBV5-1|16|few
TGCGCCAGCAGCTTGAGGAGCGGGAGGTCGGGAGATACGCAGTATTTT
CASSLRSGRSGDTQYF
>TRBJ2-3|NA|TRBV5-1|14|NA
TGCGCCAGCAGCTTAGGGGTGTCGGCAGATACGCAGTATTTT
CASSLGVSADTQYF
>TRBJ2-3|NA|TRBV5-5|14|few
TGTGCCAGCAGCTTGGGACAGTTCACAGATACGCAGTATTTT
CASSLGQFTDTQYF
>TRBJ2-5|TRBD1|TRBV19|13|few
TGTGCGGTGGGGGACAGCTACCAAGAGACCCAGTACTTC
CAVGDSYQETQYF
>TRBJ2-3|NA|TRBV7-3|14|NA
TGTGCCAGCAGTCCCGGACTTGGGACAGATACGCAGTATTTT
CASSPGLGTDTQYF
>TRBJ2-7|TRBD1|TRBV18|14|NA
TGTGCCAGCCTTTCTACAGGGGGCGAATACGAGCAGTACTTC
CASLSTGGEYEQYF
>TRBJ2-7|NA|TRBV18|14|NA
TGTGCCAGCTCACCGAGCGGTCTGGACTACGAGCAGTACTTC
CASSPSGLDYEQYF
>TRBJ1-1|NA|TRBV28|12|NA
TGTGCCAGCCAACCAACATCTACTGAAGCTTTCTTT
CASQPTSTEAFF
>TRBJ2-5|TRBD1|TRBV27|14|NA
TGTGCCAGCAGCCGAGACAGGGGGCAAGAGACCCAGTACTTC
CASSRDRGQETQYF
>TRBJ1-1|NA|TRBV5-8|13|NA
TGTGCCAGCAGCTTAGGGAGGAACACTGAAGCTTTCTTT
CASSLGRNTEAFF
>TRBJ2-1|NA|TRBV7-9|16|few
TGTGCCAGCAGCTTAGGACAGAGACAACCCTACAATGAGCAGTTCTTC
CASSLGQRQPYNEQFF
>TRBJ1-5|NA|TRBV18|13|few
TGTGCCAGCTCACCAGTAGTTGATCAGCCCCAGCATTTT
CASSPVVDQPQHF
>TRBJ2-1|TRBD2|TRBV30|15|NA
TGTGCCTGGACCCCTCTAGCGGGAGTGGGGGCCGAGCAGTTCTTC
CAWTPLAGVGAEQFF
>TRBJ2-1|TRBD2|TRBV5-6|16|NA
TGTGCCAGCAGCTCCTGGGACTACTTACCCTACAATGAGCAGTTCTTC
CASSSWDYLPYNEQFF
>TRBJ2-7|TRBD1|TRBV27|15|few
TGTGCCAGCAAAGATAGTGGGACAGGGAGGAACGAGCAGTACTTC
CASKDSGTGRNEQYF
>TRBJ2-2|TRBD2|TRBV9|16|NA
TGTGCCAGCAGCGCTTCATTAGCGGGGAACACCGGGGAGCTGTTTTTT
CASSASLAGNTGELFF
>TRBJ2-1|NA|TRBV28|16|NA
TGTGCCAGCAGTTTCCTAGGTAGCGGCGACCACAATGAGCAGTTCTTC
CASSFLGSGDHNEQFF
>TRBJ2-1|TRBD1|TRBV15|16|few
TGTGCCACCAGCAGAGGCAGTGTCTTGGGACAGAGTCATCCGTTCTTC
CATSRGSVLGQSHPFF
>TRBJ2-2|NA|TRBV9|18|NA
TGTGCCAGCAGCGTGCCGGACAAGGGGGAAGAGAACACCGGGGAGCTGTTTTTT
CASSVPDKGEENTGELFF
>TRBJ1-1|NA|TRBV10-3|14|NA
TGTGCCATCAGCCTGAGGTCAGGGGAGACTGAAGCTTTCTTT
CAISLRSGETEAFF
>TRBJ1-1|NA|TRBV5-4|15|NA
TGTGCCAGCAGCGGGACTCTAGAAGTCAACACTGAAGCTTTCTTT
CASSGTLEVNTEAFF
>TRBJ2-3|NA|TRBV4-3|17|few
TGCGCCAGCAGCCGTCGAACTAGCTATACTAGCACAGATACGCAGTATTTT
CASSRRTSYTSTDTQYF
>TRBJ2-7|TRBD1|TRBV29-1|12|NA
TGCAGCGTGCAGGGGGTCGGACGGGGGCAGTACTTC
CSVQGVGRGQYF
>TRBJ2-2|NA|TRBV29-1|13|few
TGCAGCGTTGAGGTTTCGGGGACCGGGGAGCTGTTTTTT
CSVEVSGTGELFF
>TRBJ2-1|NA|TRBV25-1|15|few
TGTGCCAGCAGTGATGGGGCTAGCGTGTACAATGAGCAGTTCTTC
CASSDGASVYNEQFF
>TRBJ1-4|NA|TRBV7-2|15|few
TGTGCCAGCAGCTCCCGACAGACAACTAATGAAAAACTGTTTTTT
CASSSRQTTNEKLFF
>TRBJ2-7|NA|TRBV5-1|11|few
TGCGCCAGCAGCTCCAGCTACGAGCAGTACTTC
CASSSSYEQYF
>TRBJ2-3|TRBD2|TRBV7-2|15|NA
TGTGCCAGCAGCCGACTAGCGGGAGTTAGTGATACGCAGTATTTT
CASSRLAGVSDTQYF
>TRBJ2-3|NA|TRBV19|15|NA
TGTGCCAGTAGTAGGAGAGGGTTCGAGGCAGATACGCAGTATTTT
CASSRRGFEADTQYF
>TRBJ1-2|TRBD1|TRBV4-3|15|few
TGCGCCAGCAGCCAAGCCCGGACAGGGGATTATGGCTACACCTTC
CASSQARTGDYGYTF
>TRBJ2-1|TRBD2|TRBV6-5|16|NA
TGTGCCAGCAGTTACTCGTTAGCGGGAGGGGACAATGAGCAGTTCTTC
CASSYSLAGGDNEQFF
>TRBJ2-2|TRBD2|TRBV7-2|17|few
TGTGCCAGCGTGGGACTAGCGGGAGGGCCGGGCACCGGGGAGCTGTTTTTT
CASVGLAGGPGTGELFF
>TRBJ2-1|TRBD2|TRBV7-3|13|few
TGTGCCAGCAGCTTAGGGCTAGCGGCTGAGCAGTTCTTC
CASSLGLAAEQFF
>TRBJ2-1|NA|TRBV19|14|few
TGTGCCAGTAGCAGGCAGGGGCTTCAGAATGAGCAGTTCTTC
CASSRQGLQNEQFF
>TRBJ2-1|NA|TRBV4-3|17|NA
TGCGCCAGCAGCCAGCGAGGGGTCGGGACTGGCTACAATGAGCAGTTCTTC
CASSQRGVGTGYNEQFF
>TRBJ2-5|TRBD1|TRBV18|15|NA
TGTGCCAGCTCACCAGTGGGACAGCGCCAAGAGACCCAGTACTTC
CASSPVGQRQETQYF
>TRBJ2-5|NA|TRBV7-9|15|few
TGTGCCAGCAGCTCCGGTATCAGCGCGTTGGAGACCCAGTACTTC
CASSSGISALETQYF
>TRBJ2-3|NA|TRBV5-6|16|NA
TGTGCCAGCAGCGCGAGTCCCGTAGAGAACACAGATACGCAGTATTTT
CASSASPVENTDTQYF
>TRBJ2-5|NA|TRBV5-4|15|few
TGTGCCAGCAGCTGGCCGGCACAGGGGGGGGAGACCCAGTACTTC
CASSWPAQGGETQYF
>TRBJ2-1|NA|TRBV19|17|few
TGTGCCAGTAGTATCGAGGCTAGCCGAAGCTCCTACAATGAGCAGTTCTTC
CASSIEASRSSYNEQFF
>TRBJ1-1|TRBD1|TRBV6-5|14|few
TGTGCCAGCACCGGACAGGGGGCGAACACTGAAGCTTTCTTT
CASTGQGANTEAFF
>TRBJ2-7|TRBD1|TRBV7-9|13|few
TGTGCCAGCAGCTTTCAGGGGGCTCACGAGCAGTACTTC
CASSFQGAHEQYF
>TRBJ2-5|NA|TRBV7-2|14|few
TGTGCCAGCAGCCCAGGGGCTACCCAAGAGACCCAGTACTTC
CASSPGATQETQYF
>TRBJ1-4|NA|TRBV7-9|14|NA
TGTGCCAGCAGCTTAGGACAGCGAAATGAAAAACTGTTTTTT
CASSLGQRNEKLFF